The TCR beta chain described here comes from a study of blood T cell repertoires in COVID-19. Study as a whole: Sample material is recorded as cDNA or gDNA derived from T cells, B-cell-depleted T cells, or PBMCs.

The CDR3 length is 13 residues. Per the germline V gene, CDR1 is SGDLS and CDR2 is YYNGEE. V lost 7 bases to trimming and J lost 4 bases, with 13 bases between them. Per the original methods: Amplified reference gene primers provided the basis for estimating nucleated cell counts. Profiled with immunoSEQ multiplex PCR; TCRdb holds only in-frame clones, not every one. D and trimming were read from the DNA, whereas the V and J calls and clone size are those reported in that table. Among 110,000 to 150,000 clones listed, around 87% were seen once. The study recruited people aged about 18 to 95 years across some 23 US areas.

The clonotype comes from a man aged 55-75 years who had recovered from COVID-19. The sequenced sample consisted of PBMCs or T cells enriched from blood (not recorded which). The V and J genes are TRBV9 and TRBJ2-3, with D hard to call. CDR3 in DNA: TGTGCCAGCTCGGAAACCCGGGCAGATACGCAGTATTTT. Protein: CASSETRADTQYF. Full variable domain (missing parts from reference TRBV9 and TRBJ2-3): DSGVTQTPKHLITATGQRVTLRCSPRSGDLSVYWYQQSLDQGLQFLIQYYNGEERAKGNILERFSAQQFPDLHSELNLSSLELGDSALYFCASSETRADTQYFGPGTRLTVL.